The entry below gives a single T cell receptor (beta chain) sequence along with its context. Libraries were prepared by immunoSEQ multiplex PCR; TCRdb keeps only in-frame clonotypes and omits some of them. Here the sample spans about 94,000 clones, about 94% being singletons. The sample belongs to a study of technical replicates of blood from a handful of donors. V dropped 1 base and J dropped 9; count of bases not matched to a gene: 3. There are 15 residues in the CDR3. Germline V gene sequence: CDR1 SEHNR, CDR2 FQNEAQ (reference sequence). This sequence joins TRBV7-9 and TRBJ1-6, with 10 bases identical to TRBD1. The receptor was isolated from a human donor in good health. Sequenced: T cells isolated from PBMCs. DNA of the CDR3: TGTGCCAGCAGCTTAGGACAGGGGGCATTTTCACCCCTCCACTTT. It yields the protein CASSLGQGAFSPLHF.